The 27 T cell receptor beta chains below come from one sample, sequenced in a study of T cell responses to AZD1222 COVID-19 vaccine. TCRdb's copy holds only in-frame clones and misses some; the assay was immunoSEQ multiplex PCR. The repertoire has around 130,000 clones, approximately 94% of them found once; the top ten carry roughly 7%. Specimen: peripheral blood, collected on day 0 of AZD1222 vaccination. Receptors were obtained from an adult in good health.

This chain links TRBV9 with TRBJ2-1; 12 nucleotides agree with TRBD2. V lost 3 bases to trimming and J lost 7 bases; unmatched junction nucleotides: 5. The CDR3 runs to 15 residues. CDR1 is SGDLS, CDR2 YYNGEE, per germline. Here the CDR3 DNA reads TGTGCCAGCAGCGCCGGGACTAGCGGGTATAATGAGCAGTTCTTC. Its translation: CASSAGTSGYNEQFF.

The gene calls are TRBV28 and TRBJ2-6; D not resolved. The V end lost 6 bases, the J end lost 11 bases, and 14 bases lay between the germline ends. CDR3 size: 13 residues. Germline V lookup: CDR1 MDHEN, CDR2 SYDVKM. CDR3 amino acids: CASRLAPLYVLTF. As DNA, the CDR3 is TGTGCCAGCAGACTGGCTCCGCTGTACGTCCTGACTTTC.

Comments on this clone: The identical CDR3 is also encoded by other nucleotide sequences in the sample. This sequence joins TRBV9 and TRBJ1-4, with D possibly TRBD1 on 5 matching bases. This CDR3 comprises 15 residues. Germline V lookup: CDR1 SGDLS, CDR2 YYNGEE. Deletions cut 0 bases from V and 1 base from J, with 7 bases between. The CDR3 sequence: CASSVGQGTNEKLFF. Here the CDR3 DNA reads TGTGCCAGCAGCGTAGGGCAGGGAACTAATGAAAAACTGTTTTTT.

V and J are TRBV27 and TRBJ1-2, with 7 bases aligning to TRBD1. The CDR3 length is 15 residues. Germline V lookup: CDR1 MNHEY, CDR2 SMNVEV (reference sequence). The V gene end was trimmed by 3 bases and the J gene end by 6 bases; junction bases not matched to a gene: 10. This CDR3 reads CASSFGRTGGDGYTF. The CDR3, as DNA: TGTGCCAGCAGTTTCGGCAGGACAGGAGGTGATGGCTACACCTTC.

The chain employs TRBV3-1 (or the pseudogene TRBV3-2) and TRBJ2-7; D gene unclear. V was shortened by 4 bases and J by 5 bases, with 18 bases between the two germline ends. Germline V gene data show CDR1 as LGHDT and CDR2 as YNNKEL (reference sequence). The CDR3 spans 15 residues. CDR3 region: CASSLSSTNPNEQYF. For the CDR3, the DNA is TGTGCCAGCAGCCTCTCTTCGACCAATCCAAACGAGCAGTACTTC.

The chain has TRBV5-1 and TRBJ1-4, with D perhaps TRBD1 (5 bases). Germline V gene sequence: CDR1 SGHRS, CDR2 YFSETQ. The CDR3 contains 14 residues. V was pared by 2 bases and J by 2 bases, with 7 bases between. This CDR3 is CASSFGATNEKLFF. The CDR3 DNA reads as TGCGCCAGCAGCTTTGGGGCGACTAATGAAAAACTGTTTTTT.

The chain carries TRBV7-6 and TRBJ2-3; D possibly corresponds to TRBD2 (6 bases). Germline assignment: CDR1 SGHVS and CDR2 FNYEAQ. V shed 3 bases and J shed 0 bases, with 10 bases lying between them. The CDR3 length is 15 residues. Written as DNA, the CDR3 is TGTGCCAGCAGCTTCGGAGGGACTAGCACAGATACGCAGTATTTT. It codes for CASSFGGTSTDTQYF.

The chain combines TRBV3-1 (or the pseudogene TRBV3-2) with TRBJ1-4; D may be TRBD1 (5 bases). The CDR3 is 15 residues long. Germline V gene lookup returns CDR1 LGHDT and CDR2 YNNKEL (reference sequence). The ends were cut back, 1 base at V and 3 bases at J, with 9 bases in the middle. CDR3 loop: CASSQGPGSNEKLFF. The CDR3 DNA is TGTGCCAGCAGCCAAGGACCAGGGTCTAATGAAAAACTGTTTTTT.

The table lists this clone with a count of one. The chain links TRBV18 to TRBJ1-1, with D unresolved. Germline assignment: CDR1 KGHSH and CDR2 LQKENI. This CDR3 comprises 14 residues. V lost 3 bases and J lost 1, with 9 bases in between. The DNA for the CDR3 is TGTGCCAGCTCACCCTCTCTATCGAACACTGAAGCTTTCTTT. It encodes CASSPSLSNTEAFF. Filled out from reference TRBV18 and TRBJ1-1, the complete variable domain reads NAGVMQNPRHLVRRRGQEARLRCSPMKGHSHVYWYRQLPEEGLKFMVYLQKENIIDESGMPKERFSAEFPKEGPSILRIQQVVRGDSAAYFCASSPSLSNTEAFFGQGTRLTVV.

The gene calls are TRBV5-1 and TRBJ1-2; D ambiguous. The CDR3 runs to 15 residues. V shed 2 bases and J shed 4 bases, with 15 bases lying between them. Looked up from germline, CDR1 is SGHRS and CDR2 is YFSETQ. The CDR3 DNA reads as TGCGCCAGCAGCTTAAGGGCCCCCTCCCTCTATGGCTACACCTTC. Its translation is CASSLRAPSLYGYTF.

The table lists this clone with a few counts. This sequence joins TRBV30 and TRBJ2-7; 9 bases match TRBD1. CDR3 length: 13 residues. The germline gives CDR1 GTSNPN, CDR2 SVGIG (reference sequence). With 7 bases clipped from V and 4 bases from J, the junction kept 8 bases outside the gene matches. CDR3 bases: TGTGCCTTGTGGACAGGGGCTGGGTACGAGCAGTACTTC. It encodes CALWTGAGYEQYF.

This chain links TRBV28 with TRBJ2-7; D ambiguous. V was trimmed by 2 bases and J by 2 bases, leaving 10 bases between them. Germline-derived CDR1 and CDR2 are MDHEN and SYDVKM. This CDR3 contains 14 residues. The CDR3 loop is CASSLVGGPYEQYF. The DNA for the CDR3 is TGTGCCAGCAGTTTAGTCGGCGGACCCTACGAGCAGTACTTC.

This clone has only one observation. The chain employs TRBV15 and TRBJ2-1; possibly TRBD1 for D (5 bases). This CDR3 has 16 amino acids. The V gene lost 1 base and the J gene lost 7 bases, with 17 bases spanning the gap. Germline CDR1 is LNHNV and CDR2 is YYDKDF (reference sequence). CDR3 loop: CATSRGTTATQNEQFF. The CDR3 DNA reads TGTGCCACCAGCAGAGGAACGACAGCCACTCAGAATGAGCAGTTCTTC.

The chain uses TRBV7-6 and TRBJ2-5; tentative D call: TRBD1 (6 bases). The ends were cut back, 4 bases at V and 2 bases at J, with 20 bases in the middle. Looked up from germline, CDR1 is SGHVS and CDR2 is FNYEAQ. The CDR3 totals 17 residues. CDR3 protein: CASSWDTRMMEQETQYF. The DNA of the CDR3 is TGTGCCAGCAGCTGGGACACCCGCATGATGGAACAAGAGACCCAGTACTTC.

The rearrangement joins TRBV15 to TRBJ1-2, with D unclear. V was clipped by 3 bases and J by 4 bases, with 12 bases between them. Germline CDR1 LNHNV, CDR2 YYDKDF (reference sequence). The CDR3 is 14 residues long. The CDR3 nucleotides read TGTGCCACCAGCAGGGTGATCCGTCCCTATGGCTACACCTTC. It specifies CATSRVIRPYGYTF.

V and J are TRBV28 and TRBJ1-1; D is uncertain. CDR3 length equals 12 residues. CDR1 and CDR2 from the germline V gene are MDHEN and SYDVKM. The V gene lost 4 bases and the J gene lost 11 bases, with 14 bases spanning the gap. The CDR3 DNA reads as TGTGCCAGCAGTTCTGATATGGCGGTGGCTTTCTTT. This encodes CASSSDMAVAFF.

J is TRBJ2-1 and V is TRBV9; D unclear. The CDR3 length is 18 residues. Looked up from germline, CDR1 is SGDLS and CDR2 is YYNGEE. V gave up 4 bases and J gave up 0 bases, with 20 bases separating them. This CDR3 is CASSSPRGAPSSYNEQFF. Written as DNA, the CDR3 is TGTGCCAGCAGCTCACCCCGCGGAGCCCCGAGCTCCTACAATGAGCAGTTCTTC.

V gene TRBV19 combines with J gene TRBJ2-2; D possibly uses TRBD1 or TRBD2 (6 bases each). The length of the CDR3 is 16 residues. Germline values: CDR1 LNHDA, CDR2 SQIVND (reference sequence). V lost 4 bases and J lost 6, with 18 bases in between. Written as DNA, the CDR3 is TGTGCCAGTAGTACCGGGGGCAGGCCCAAAGCCGGGGAGCTGTTTTTT. Translation: CASSTGGRPKAGELFF.

The V gene is TRBV5-6, the J gene TRBJ2-7, with TRBD1 matching 10 bases. CDR1 is SGHDT and CDR2 is YYEEEE in the germline V gene. Germline trimming cut 4 bases from V and 6 bases from J; bases unmatched to any gene: 10. The CDR3 extends over 15 amino acids. The CDR3 region is CASSIAGTGDREQYF. Written as DNA, the CDR3 is TGTGCCAGCAGCATAGCCGGGACAGGGGATCGCGAGCAGTACTTC.

This clone has just one count. This rearrangement joins TRBV6-2 or TRBV6-3 to TRBJ1-1, with D possibly being TRBD1 (6 bases). This CDR3 comprises 16 residues. The V and J ends lost 4 bases and 1 base respectively, with 16 bases between them. Germline V gene lookup returns CDR1 MNHEY and CDR2 SVGEGT. CDR3 in DNA: TGTGCCAGCAGTTTCCCCGAGGGGGGTTGGAACACTGAAGCTTTCTTT. Protein: CASSFPEGGWNTEAFF.

The V call is TRBV19, the J call TRBJ2-5; no reliable D call. Germline loops: CDR1 LNHDA, CDR2 SQIVND (reference sequence). There are 15 residues in the CDR3. With 3 bases removed from V and 4 bases from J, the gap between germline ends came to 15 bases. CDR3 bases: TGTGCCAGTAGTATGGCCAGAGGCAGTGGAGAGACCCAGTACTTC. Protein sequence: CASSMARGSGETQYF.

The chain combines TRBV4-1 with TRBJ2-1, with 14 bases identical to TRBD2. The CDR3 is 18 amino acids. Germline values: CDR1 MGHRA, CDR2 YSYEKL. The trim removed 2 bases at V and 1 base at J, leaving 4 bases unmatched. The CDR3 reads CASSQTWTSGRSYNEQFF. The CDR3 DNA is TGCGCCAGCAGCCAAACCTGGACTAGCGGGAGGTCCTACAATGAGCAGTTCTTC.

This clone occurred once. V usage is TRBV18 and J usage is TRBJ2-1, with D tentatively TRBD1 (5 bases). The length of the CDR3 is 14 residues. Germline assignment: CDR1 KGHSH and CDR2 LQKENI. Trimming removed 3 bases from V and 4 bases from J, with 10 bases in between. The DNA for the CDR3 is TGTGCCAGCTCACCGAATACAGGATACAATGAGCAGTTCTTC. Translated: CASSPNTGYNEQFF.

This clone came up once. This chain's CDR3 is CASSPPIGRSSYNEQFF. The CDR3 nucleotides are TGTGCCAGCAGCCCTCCCATAGGGCGCAGCTCCTACAATGAGCAGTTCTTC. The genes are TRBV3-1 (or the pseudogene TRBV3-2) and TRBJ2-1; D is uncertain. The CDR3 is made up of 17 amino acids. Germline CDR1 and CDR2: LGHDT and YNNKEL (reference sequence). Deletions cut 4 bases from V and 0 bases from J, with 16 bases between.

The chain uses TRBV9 and TRBJ1-1; 8 bases are a match to TRBD1. This CDR3 has 13 amino acids. Per the germline V gene, CDR1 is SGDLS and CDR2 is YYNGEE. The V gene end was trimmed by 6 bases and the J gene end by 5 bases; junction bases not matched to a gene: 6. Here the CDR3 reads CASNRGLGTEAFF. In nucleotides, the CDR3 is TGTGCCAGCAACAGGGGGTTGGGGACTGAAGCTTTCTTT.

V is TRBV18 and J is TRBJ2-7, with no clear D. Germline values: CDR1 KGHSH, CDR2 LQKENI. This CDR3 is built from 13 residues. V was pared by 4 bases and J by 5 bases, with 12 bases between. The chain's CDR3 is CASSQTRGDEQYF. In DNA, the CDR3 is TGTGCCAGCTCACAAACCAGAGGAGACGAGCAGTACTTC.

This rearrangement joins TRBV10-3 to TRBJ2-7; TRBD2 aligns across 7 bases. V dropped 7 bases and J dropped 0; count of bases not matched to a gene: 3. This CDR3 has 13 amino acids. Germline values: CDR1 ENHRY, CDR2 SYGVKD. The CDR3 is CAIKTGGSYEQYF. The CDR3 bases are TGTGCCATCAAAACGGGAGGCTCCTACGAGCAGTACTTC.